These 8 T cell receptor beta chains originate from one sample sequenced in a study of blood T cell repertoires in COVID-19. TCRdb's copy holds only in-frame clones and misses some; the assay was immunoSEQ multiplex PCR. The sample shows a few hundred thousand clones, approximately 90% of them seen only once. Sequences were obtained from PBMCs or T cells enriched from blood (not recorded which). These receptors all stem from a woman in her late teens or twenties who had recovered from COVID-19.

CDR3: CASTSGGALHF. Written as DNA, the CDR3 is TGTGCCAGCACCTCGGGGGGGGCCCTCCACTTT. The chain links TRBV27 to TRBJ1-6, with D perhaps TRBD1 (5 bases). Germline assignment: CDR1 MNHEY and CDR2 SMNVEV (reference sequence). V was shortened by 7 bases and J by 14 bases, with 12 bases between the two germline ends. CDR3 length: 11 amino acids.

The chain links TRBV27 to TRBJ1-1; TRBD1 aligns across 7 bases. The trim removed 6 bases at V and 0 bases at J, leaving 10 bases unmatched. The CDR3 loop spans 16 amino acids. Germline V gene lookup returns CDR1 MNHEY and CDR2 SMNVEV (reference sequence). The CDR3 DNA follows: TGTGCCAGCAGGCAATCCGGGACAGTCATGAACACTGAAGCTTTCTTT. Translation gives CASRQSGTVMNTEAFF.

V gene TRBV7-8 combines with J gene TRBJ1-3; D not resolved. Germline CDR1 is SGHVS and CDR2 is FQNEAQ. The germline V and J ends were trimmed by 1 base and 0 bases, with 10 bases remaining between them. This CDR3 is built from 16 residues. The DNA for the CDR3 is TGTGCCAGCAGCTTAGATGAACACCACTCTGGAAACACCATATATTTT. This translates into CASSLDEHHSGNTIYF.

CDR3 loop: CAISRGGTTGELFF. Here the CDR3 DNA reads TGTGCCATCAGCCGCGGGGGGACCACCGGGGAGCTGTTTTTT. This chain joins TRBV10-3 and TRBJ2-2, with TRBD2 matching over 8 bases. The CDR3 is 14 residues long. The germline V gene encodes CDR1 ENHRY and CDR2 SYGVKD. V trimming: 6 bases; J trimming: 4 bases; junction bases outside the gene matches: 4.

The V and J genes are TRBV5-4 and TRBJ2-7, with 10 bases that match TRBD1. The V and J ends lost 4 bases and 1 base, in that order; junction bases with no gene match: 2. The CDR3 runs 14 residues. Germline CDR1 reads SGHNT; CDR2 reads YYREEE (reference sequence). CDR3 residues: CASSPGQGSYEQYF. The CDR3 bases are TGTGCCAGCAGCCCGGGACAGGGGTCCTACGAGCAGTACTTC.

This sequence joins TRBV5-1 and TRBJ2-7; 9 positions match TRBD1. After removal of 4 bases from V and 6 bases from J, the junction contained 11 bases not matched to a gene. CDR3 length: 15 residues. CDR1 is SGHRS, CDR2 YFSETQ, per germline. CDR3 region: CASSARQGVPSEQYF. CDR3 in DNA: TGCGCCAGCAGCGCCCGACAGGGGGTCCCCAGCGAGCAGTACTTC.

This clone was observed a handful of times. V and J are TRBV5-1 and TRBJ2-1, with TRBD2 as a possible D gene (6 bases). There are 14 residues in the CDR3. V was trimmed by 4 bases and J by 5 bases, leaving 13 bases between them. Germline V gene data show CDR1 as SGHRS and CDR2 as YFSETQ. Here the CDR3 reads CASSPGLSDNEQFF. Written as DNA, the CDR3 is TGCGCCAGCAGCCCGGGACTTTCCGACAATGAGCAGTTCTTC.

This clone was observed a handful of times. This chain uses TRBV3-1 (or the pseudogene TRBV3-2) with TRBJ1-5, with D unresolved. This CDR3 spans 14 amino acids. Germline CDR1 reads LGHDT; CDR2 reads YNNKEL (reference sequence). The germline V and J ends were trimmed by 4 bases and 3 bases, with 10 bases remaining between them. This CDR3 reads CASSLARDNQPQHF. The CDR3 DNA follows: TGTGCCAGCAGCCTTGCTCGGGACAATCAGCCCCAGCATTTT.